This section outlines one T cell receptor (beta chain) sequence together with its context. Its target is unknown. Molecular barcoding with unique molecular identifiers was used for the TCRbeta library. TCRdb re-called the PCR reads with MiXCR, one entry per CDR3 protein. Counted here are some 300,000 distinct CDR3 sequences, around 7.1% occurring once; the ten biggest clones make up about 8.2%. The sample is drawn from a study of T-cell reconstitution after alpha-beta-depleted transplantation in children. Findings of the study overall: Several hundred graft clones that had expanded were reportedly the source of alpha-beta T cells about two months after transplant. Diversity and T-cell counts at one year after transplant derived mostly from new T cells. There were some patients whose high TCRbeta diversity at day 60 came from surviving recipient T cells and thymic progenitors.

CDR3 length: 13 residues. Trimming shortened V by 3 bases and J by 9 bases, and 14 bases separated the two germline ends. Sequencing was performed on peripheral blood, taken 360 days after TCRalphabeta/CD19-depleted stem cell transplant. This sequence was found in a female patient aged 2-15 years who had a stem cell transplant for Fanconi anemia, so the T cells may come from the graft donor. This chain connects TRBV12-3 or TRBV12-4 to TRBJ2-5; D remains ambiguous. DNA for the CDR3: TGTGCCAGCAGTTTGCAACCCCAGAGTTCCCAGTACTTC. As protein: CASSLQPQSSQYF.